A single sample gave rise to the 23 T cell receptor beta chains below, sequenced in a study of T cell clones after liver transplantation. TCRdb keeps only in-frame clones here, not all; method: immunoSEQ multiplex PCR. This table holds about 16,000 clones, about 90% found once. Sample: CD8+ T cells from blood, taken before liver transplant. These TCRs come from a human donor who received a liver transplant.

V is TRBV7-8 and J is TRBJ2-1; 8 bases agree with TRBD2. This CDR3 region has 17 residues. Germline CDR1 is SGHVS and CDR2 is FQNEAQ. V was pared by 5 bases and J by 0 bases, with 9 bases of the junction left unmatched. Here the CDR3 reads CASSPPPGLGSYNEQFF. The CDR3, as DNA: TGTGCCAGCAGCCCCCCCCCGGGACTAGGCTCCTACAATGAGCAGTTCTTC.

The CDR3 nucleotides are TGTGCCACCAGCCGGTCCCCCCCGGCGGGAAACACCATATATTTT. Amino acid sequence: CATSRSPPAGNTIYF. The chain joins TRBV15 to TRBJ1-3, with D uncertain. The CDR3 totals 15 residues. The germline V gene encodes CDR1 LNHNV and CDR2 YYDKDF (reference sequence). Trimming took 5 bases from V and 4 from J, leaving 15 bases between them.

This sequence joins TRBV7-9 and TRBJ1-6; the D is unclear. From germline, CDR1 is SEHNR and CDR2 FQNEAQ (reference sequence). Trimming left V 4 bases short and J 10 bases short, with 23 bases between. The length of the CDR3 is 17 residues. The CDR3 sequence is CASSSHDRAGAGSPLHF. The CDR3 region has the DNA TGTGCCAGCAGCTCCCACGATCGGGCAGGAGCGGGATCACCCCTCCACTTT.

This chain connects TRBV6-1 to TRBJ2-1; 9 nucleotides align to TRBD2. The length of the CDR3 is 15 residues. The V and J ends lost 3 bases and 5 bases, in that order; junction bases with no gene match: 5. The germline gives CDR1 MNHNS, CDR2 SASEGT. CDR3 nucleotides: TGTGCCAGCAGTGAGCGCGGGAGGGTTCACAATGAGCAGTTCTTC. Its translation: CASSERGRVHNEQFF.

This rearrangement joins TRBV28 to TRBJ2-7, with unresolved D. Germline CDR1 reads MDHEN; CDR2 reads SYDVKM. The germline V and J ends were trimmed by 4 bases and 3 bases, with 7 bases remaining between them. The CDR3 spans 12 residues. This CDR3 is CASSSNSYEQYF. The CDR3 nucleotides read TGTGCCAGCAGTTCAAACAGCTACGAGCAGTACTTC.

The CDR3 here is CASSVGGATYEQYF. Here the CDR3 DNA reads TGTGCCAGCAGCGTAGGTGGAGCAACCTACGAGCAGTACTTC. The V call is TRBV9, the J call TRBJ2-7; D remains ambiguous. Germline CDR1 reads SGDLS; CDR2 reads YYNGEE. Trimming cost V 0 bases and J 2 bases, with 9 bases left between them. This CDR3 is 14 amino acids long.

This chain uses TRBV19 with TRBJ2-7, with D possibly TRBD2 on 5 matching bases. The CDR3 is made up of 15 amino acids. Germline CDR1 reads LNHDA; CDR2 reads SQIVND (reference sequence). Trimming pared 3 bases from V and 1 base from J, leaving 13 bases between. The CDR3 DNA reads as TGTGCCAGTAGTATCGGACTGGCAATTTCCTACGAGCAGTACTTC. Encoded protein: CASSIGLAISYEQYF.

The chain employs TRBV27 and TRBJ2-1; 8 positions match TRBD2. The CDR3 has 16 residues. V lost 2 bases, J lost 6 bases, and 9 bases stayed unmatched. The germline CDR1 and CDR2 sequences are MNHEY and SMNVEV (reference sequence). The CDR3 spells CASSLTGLARINEQFF. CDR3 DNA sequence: TGTGCCAGCAGTTTAACCGGACTAGCTCGGATCAATGAGCAGTTCTTC.

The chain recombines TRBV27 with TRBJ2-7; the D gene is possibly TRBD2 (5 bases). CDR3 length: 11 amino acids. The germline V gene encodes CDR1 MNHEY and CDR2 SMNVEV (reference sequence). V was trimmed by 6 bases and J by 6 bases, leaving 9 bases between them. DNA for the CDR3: TGTGCCAGCAGCCGCGGGCGCGAGCAGTACTTC. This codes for CASSRGREQYF.

The CDR3 coding sequence is TGTGCCAGTAGCACCCTTACTGGGACTAGCGTCTACAATGAGCAGTTCTTC. It codes for CASSTLTGTSVYNEQFF. V and J are TRBV19 and TRBJ2-1, with 10 nucleotides matching TRBD2. The V gene end was trimmed by 6 bases and the J gene end by 3 bases; junction bases not matched to a gene: 11. The germline gives CDR1 LNHDA, CDR2 SQIVND (reference sequence). The CDR3 contains 17 residues. The full variable domain, its missing parts supplied by reference TRBV19 and TRBJ2-1, is DGGITQSPKYLFRKEGQNVTLSCEQNLNHDAMYWYRQDPGQGLRLIYYSQIVNDFQKGDIAEGYSVSREKKESFPLTVTSAQKNPTAFYLCASSTLTGTSVYNEQFFGPGTRLTVL.

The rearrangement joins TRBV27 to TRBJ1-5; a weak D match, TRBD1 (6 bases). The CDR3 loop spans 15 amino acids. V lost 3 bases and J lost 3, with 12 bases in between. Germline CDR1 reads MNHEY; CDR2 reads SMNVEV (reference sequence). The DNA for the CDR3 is TGTGCCAGCAGTTTGGGGGCAGGAGTCAATCAGCCCCAGCATTTT. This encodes CASSLGAGVNQPQHF.

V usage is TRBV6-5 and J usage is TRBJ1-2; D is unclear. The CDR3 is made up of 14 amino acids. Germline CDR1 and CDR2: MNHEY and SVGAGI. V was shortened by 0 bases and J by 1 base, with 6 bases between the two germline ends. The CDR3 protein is CASSYSWGNYGYTF. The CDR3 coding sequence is TGTGCCAGCAGTTACTCGTGGGGTAACTATGGCTACACCTTC.

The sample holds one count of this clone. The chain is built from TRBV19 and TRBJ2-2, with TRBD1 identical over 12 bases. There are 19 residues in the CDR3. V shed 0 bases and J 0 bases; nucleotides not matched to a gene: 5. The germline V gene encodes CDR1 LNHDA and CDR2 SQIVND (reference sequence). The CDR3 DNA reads TGTGCCAGTAGTATAGACGGGACAGGGGGCTTTTCGAACACCGGGGAGCTGTTTTTT. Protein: CASSIDGTGGFSNTGELFF.

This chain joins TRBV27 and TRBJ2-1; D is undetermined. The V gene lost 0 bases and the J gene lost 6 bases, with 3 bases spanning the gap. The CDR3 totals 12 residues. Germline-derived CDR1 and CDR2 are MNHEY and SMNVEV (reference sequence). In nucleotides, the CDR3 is TGTGCCAGCAGTTTATCAGGCAATGAGCAGTTCTTC. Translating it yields CASSLSGNEQFF.

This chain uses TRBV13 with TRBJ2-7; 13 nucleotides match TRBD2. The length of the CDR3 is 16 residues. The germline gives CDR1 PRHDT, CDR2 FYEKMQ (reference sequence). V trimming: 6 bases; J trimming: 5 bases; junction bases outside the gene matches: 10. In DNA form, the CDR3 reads TGTGCCAGCAGTCCGACCGGGACTAGCGGGATGAACGAGCAGTACTTC. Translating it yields CASSPTGTSGMNEQYF.

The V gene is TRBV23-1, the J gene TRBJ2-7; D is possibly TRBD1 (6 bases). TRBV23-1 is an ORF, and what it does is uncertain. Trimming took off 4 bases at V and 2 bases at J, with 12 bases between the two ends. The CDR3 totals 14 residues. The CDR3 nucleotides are TGCGCCAGCAGTCCGGACAGAACCCCCTACGAGCAGTACTTC. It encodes CASSPDRTPYEQYF.

The CDR3 sequence is CASSDSFSGNTIYF. The CDR3 DNA reads as TGTGCCAGCAGTGACAGCTTCTCTGGAAACACCATATATTTT. This chain joins TRBV2 and TRBJ1-3; D is undetermined. This CDR3 spans 14 amino acids. Per germline, CDR1 SNHLY and CDR2 FYNNEI. V dropped 3 bases and J dropped 0 bases, with 6 bases sitting between them.

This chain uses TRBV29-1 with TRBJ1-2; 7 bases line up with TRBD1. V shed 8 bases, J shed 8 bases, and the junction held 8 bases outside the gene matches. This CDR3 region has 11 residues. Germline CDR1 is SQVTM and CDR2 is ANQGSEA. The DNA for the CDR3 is TGCAGCACACAGGGGCGTGAGGGCTACACCTTC. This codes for CSTQGREGYTF.

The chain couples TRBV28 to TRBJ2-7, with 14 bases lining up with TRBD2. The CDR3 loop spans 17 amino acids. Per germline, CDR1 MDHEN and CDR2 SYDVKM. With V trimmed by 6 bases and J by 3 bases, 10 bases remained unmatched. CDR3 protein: CASRAPGTSGSVYEQYF. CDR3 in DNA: TGTGCCAGCAGGGCTCCCGGGACTAGCGGGAGTGTCTACGAGCAGTACTTC.

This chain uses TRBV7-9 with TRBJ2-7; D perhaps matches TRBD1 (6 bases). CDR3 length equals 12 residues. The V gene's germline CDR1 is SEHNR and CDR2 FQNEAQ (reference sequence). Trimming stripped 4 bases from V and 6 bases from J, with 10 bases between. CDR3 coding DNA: TGTGCCAGCAGCTCTTACAGGGTCGAGCAGTACTTC. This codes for CASSSYRVEQYF.

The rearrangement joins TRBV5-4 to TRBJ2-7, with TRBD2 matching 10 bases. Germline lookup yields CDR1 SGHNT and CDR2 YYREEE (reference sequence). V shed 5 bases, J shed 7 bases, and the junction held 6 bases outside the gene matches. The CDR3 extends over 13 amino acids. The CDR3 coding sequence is TGTGCCAGCAGATCTAGCGGGAGAGGTGAGCAGTACTTC. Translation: CASRSSGRGEQYF.

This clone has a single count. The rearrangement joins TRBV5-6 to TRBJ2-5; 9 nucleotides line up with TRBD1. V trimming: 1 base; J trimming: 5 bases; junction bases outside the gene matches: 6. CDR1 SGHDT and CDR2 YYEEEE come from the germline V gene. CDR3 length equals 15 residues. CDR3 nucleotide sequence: TGTGCCAGCAGCTTGCATGGGACAGGGTACGAGACCCAGTACTTC. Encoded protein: CASSLHGTGYETQYF.

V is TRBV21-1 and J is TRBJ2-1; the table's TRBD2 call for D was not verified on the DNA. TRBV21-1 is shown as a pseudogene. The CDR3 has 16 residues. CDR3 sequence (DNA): TGTGCCAGCAGCAAAAGGGGGACTAGCGGGAGGGCGCGGCAGTTCTTC. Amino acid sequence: CASSKRGTSGRARQFF.